One and the same sample provided the 21 T cell receptor beta chains below, sequenced in a study of shared clonotypes between healthy human individuals. The table came from immunoSEQ multiplex PCR; TCRdb's copy has only in-frame clones and leaves some out. The top ten hold about 0.52% of the sample, which has about 1.1 million clones, 75% to 80% seen once. The material sequenced was memory CD4+ T cells from PBMCs. Subset meaning: CD45RA-negative fraction. These receptors all come from a man younger than 30 in good health. Some clones in this sample may be carry-over from other donors' samples.

Note on this clone: This CDR3 is also generated by other DNA sequences in the sample. The rearrangement joins TRBV9 to TRBJ2-2; D gene uncertain. Per germline, CDR1 SGDLS and CDR2 YYNGEE. CDR3 length: 15 residues. Trimming took 0 bases from V and 0 from J, leaving 6 bases between them. The CDR3 spells CASSVGSSNTGELFF. The DNA of the CDR3 is TGTGCCAGCAGCGTAGGCAGCTCGAACACCGGGGAGCTGTTTTTT.

This clone was observed a single time. The chain recombines TRBV9 with TRBJ2-1; D gene uncertain. Trimming took off 0 bases at V and 1 base at J, with 11 bases between the two ends. CDR3 length equals 16 residues. Per the germline V gene, CDR1 is SGDLS and CDR2 is YYNGEE. The CDR3 spells CASSVGQRVSYNEQFF. The CDR3 DNA reads as TGTGCCAGCAGCGTAGGGCAACGGGTTTCCTACAATGAGCAGTTCTTC.

The chain carries TRBV18 and TRBJ2-7, with D possibly matching TRBD2 (6 bases). CDR1 and CDR2 from the germline V gene are KGHSH and LQKENI. V lost 3 bases to trimming and J lost 1 base, with 13 bases between them. The CDR3 has 15 amino acids. For the CDR3, the DNA is TGTGCCAGCTCACCCCCCCGGGGGACTTCCTACGAGCAGTACTTC. It yields the protein CASSPPRGTSYEQYF.

This chain joins TRBV19 and TRBJ2-5; D is undetermined. CDR1 is LNHDA, CDR2 SQIVND, per germline (reference sequence). The CDR3 has 14 residues. Trimming removed 3 bases from V and 5 bases from J, with 13 bases in between. The CDR3 nucleotides read TGTGCCAGTAGTATTTCGGGCCCCATGGAGACCCAGTACTTC. Protein: CASSISGPMETQYF.

The chain links TRBV28 to TRBJ1-1, with D possibly TRBD1 on 5 matching bases. Trimming took off 4 bases at V and 5 bases at J, with 26 bases between the two ends. The CDR3 sequence is 18 residues long. Germline loops: CDR1 MDHEN, CDR2 SYDVKM. The CDR3 protein is CASSYISGIGHRGTEAFF. CDR3 nucleotides: TGTGCCAGCAGTTACATCAGTGGGATTGGACACCGAGGAACTGAAGCTTTCTTT.

This chain connects TRBV7-9 to TRBJ2-5, with 7 bases that match TRBD2. Germline V lookup: CDR1 SEHNR, CDR2 FQNEAQ (reference sequence). The J segment lost 4 bases and the V segment lost 5 bases, leaving 4 bases of the junction unmatched. This CDR3 spans 13 amino acids. The CDR3 sequence is CASSLRGVETQYF. CDR3 in DNA: TGTGCCAGCAGCCTCCGGGGGGTAGAGACCCAGTACTTC.

This clone has only a few counts. The CDR3 region has the DNA TGTGCCAGTACCCTGGTCGGATCTAGCACAGATACGCAGTATTTT. This translates into CASTLVGSSTDTQYF. This chain links TRBV2 with TRBJ2-3; no firm D call. The CDR3 covers 15 residues. V lost 9 bases, J lost 0 bases, and 16 bases lay in between. Looked up from germline, CDR1 is SNHLY and CDR2 is FYNNEI.

The rearrangement uses TRBV29-1 and TRBJ2-2; TRBD1 matches 8 bases. The CDR3 covers 14 residues. Germline CDR1 is SQVTM and CDR2 is ANQGSEA. V lost 8 bases to trimming and J lost 3 bases; unmatched junction nucleotides: 8. The CDR3, as DNA: TGCAGCTTCCGGGACAGGAGAGACACCGGGGAGCTGTTTTTT. Protein sequence: CSFRDRRDTGELFF.

The V and J genes are TRBV5-1 and TRBJ1-5; possible D gene TRBD1, 5 bases. Between the trimmed V and J ends, which lost 4 bases and 2 bases, there was a span of 10 bases. The CDR3 spans 14 residues. From germline, CDR1 is SGHRS and CDR2 YFSETQ. CDR3 region: CASSHEGGNQPQHF. The CDR3 nucleotides read TGCGCCAGCAGCCATGAAGGGGGCAATCAGCCCCAGCATTTT.

The chain recombines TRBV5-6 with TRBJ2-3, with TRBD1 matching 8 bases. Germline V lookup: CDR1 SGHDT, CDR2 YYEEEE. The CDR3 is made up of 16 amino acids. The trim removed 3 bases at V and 1 base at J, leaving 7 bases unmatched. CDR3 nucleotides: TGTGCCAGCAGCTCTCCCCGACAGGGGCGCACAGATACGCAGTATTTT. This translates into CASSSPRQGRTDTQYF.

The chain carries TRBV5-1 and TRBJ1-1; 9 nucleotides line up with TRBD1. The CDR3 extends over 14 amino acids. Germline V lookup: CDR1 SGHRS, CDR2 YFSETQ. The V gene end was trimmed by 3 bases and the J gene end by 2 bases; junction bases not matched to a gene: 2. This CDR3 reads CASSSDRGNTEAFF. Written as DNA, the CDR3 is TGCGCCAGCAGCTCGGACAGGGGAAACACTGAAGCTTTCTTT.

This rearrangement joins TRBV6-4 to TRBJ2-6; D is tentatively TRBD1 or TRBD2 (5 bases each). The length of the CDR3 is 17 residues. Trimming removed 8 bases at V and 0 bases at J, with 17 bases between. Germline assignment: CDR1 MRHNA and CDR2 SNTAGT. The DNA for the CDR3 is TGTGCCAGCTACCCGGGACGGACCTTCTCTGGGGCCAACGTCCTGACTTTC. This translates into CASYPGRTFSGANVLTF.

The V gene is TRBV7-7, the J gene TRBJ1-3; possibly TRBD1 for D (6 bases). V was cut by 5 bases and J by 4 bases, with 9 bases left in between. The CDR3 is made up of 13 amino acids. Looked up from germline, CDR1 is SSHAT and CDR2 is FNYEAQ (reference sequence). The CDR3 region has the DNA TGTGCCAGCAGCCGCGGACAGGGAAACACCATATATTTT. It is translated as CASSRGQGNTIYF.

The chain links TRBV11-3 to TRBJ1-3; D unresolved. Germline V gives CDR1 SGHNT, CDR2 YENEEA. The CDR3 extends over 14 amino acids. The V end was cut by 6 bases, the J end by 1 base, with 10 bases between. CDR3 sequence reads: CASRPRSSGNTIYF. CDR3 DNA: TGTGCCAGCAGACCCCGTTCGTCTGGAAACACCATATATTTT.

V usage is TRBV11-2 and J usage is TRBJ2-7; 7 bases match TRBD1. CDR1 is SGHAT and CDR2 is FQNNGV in the germline V gene. The CDR3 consists of 18 residues. V lost 5 bases to trimming and J lost 2 bases; unmatched junction nucleotides: 18. The CDR3 loop reads CASSPRTGQTSPTYEQYF. The CDR3 DNA is TGTGCCAGCAGCCCCCGCACGGGACAGACGTCTCCCACCTACGAGCAGTACTTC.

The chain carries TRBV10-3 and TRBJ2-2; 12 bases match TRBD2. Germline V gene sequence: CDR1 ENHRY, CDR2 SYGVKD. CDR3 length: 20 residues. V lost 4 bases, J lost 0 bases, and 12 bases stayed unmatched. In nucleotides, the CDR3 is TGTGCCATCAGTGCGCCGGGGGGCCTAGCGGGAGGGTCGAACACCGGGGAGCTGTTTTTT. It specifies CAISAPGGLAGGSNTGELFF.

The chain uses TRBV11-3 and TRBJ2-1; D is perhaps TRBD2 (6 bases). V lost 5 bases to trimming and J lost 10 bases, with 18 bases between them. The germline CDR1 and CDR2 sequences are SGHNT and YENEEA. The length of the CDR3 is 14 residues. CDR3 region: CASSPRYRDSEQFF. In nucleotides, the CDR3 is TGTGCCAGCAGCCCCCGTTATAGGGACTCCGAGCAGTTCTTC.

The chain is built from TRBV27 and TRBJ1-2, with TRBD1 matching over 7 bases. Trimming removed 6 bases from V and 4 bases from J; junction bases left unmatched: 5. The CDR3 has 13 residues. CDR1 MNHEY and CDR2 SMNVEV come from the germline V gene (reference sequence). The CDR3 sequence: CASSRRTGYGYTF. For the CDR3, the DNA is TGTGCCAGCAGCAGGAGGACAGGCTATGGCTACACCTTC.

This clone was picked up a small number of times. V and J are TRBV9 and TRBJ1-5, with D hard to call. The V gene's germline CDR1 is SGDLS and CDR2 YYNGEE. V was pared by 4 bases and J by 3 bases, with 14 bases between. The CDR3 is made up of 15 amino acids. The CDR3 DNA follows: TGTGCCAGCAGCCCAAGCGCACAGTCCAATCAGCCCCAGCATTTT. As protein: CASSPSAQSNQPQHF.

V and J are TRBV7-8 and TRBJ2-7, with 8 bases aligning to TRBD1. V shed 5 bases, J shed 12 bases, and the junction held 18 bases outside the gene matches. The CDR3 loop spans 15 amino acids. Germline V CDR1 and CDR2: SGHVS, FQNEAQ. The chain's CDR3 is CASSPSPGTGLRWYF. The CDR3 coding sequence is TGTGCCAGCAGCCCCAGTCCCGGGACAGGACTCAGATGGTACTTC.

V and J are TRBV4-2 and TRBJ2-5; 12 bases agree with TRBD2. Germline lookup yields CDR1 LGHNA and CDR2 YNFKEQ. Unmatched junction bases numbered 2, after V lost 1 base and J lost 5 bases. The CDR3 runs 15 residues. The CDR3 is CASSQATSGSETQYF. CDR3 nucleotides: TGTGCCAGCAGCCAAGCGACTAGCGGGAGTGAGACCCAGTACTTC.